These 20 T cell receptor beta chains were all obtained from the same sample, sequenced in a study of blood T cells in healthy people across ages. PCR was performed a second time for roughly 7 to 12 cycles using a sample-barcoded 5' primer and a J-beta primer mix. Using its own MiXCR run on the 5' RACE reads, TCRdb lists one record per CDR3 protein. This table holds over 1.5 million distinct CDR3 sequences, around half found once. Sequencing input: blood. All receptors come from a woman in her thirties or forties in good health.

This clonotype occurred many times. The chain couples TRBV29-1 to TRBJ2-1, with D unresolved. CDR3 size: 13 residues. CDR1 is SQVTM, CDR2 ANQGSEA, per germline. V was cut by 3 bases and J by 7 bases, with 13 bases left in between. CDR3 in amino acids: CSVDGSRANEQFF. For the CDR3, the DNA is TGCAGCGTTGATGGCAGCCGCGCGAATGAGCAGTTCTTC.

DNA of the CDR3: TGCAGTGCTACGAGGACAGGGAGAAGTTCACCCCTCCACTTT. Its translation is CSATRTGRSSPLHF. This rearrangement joins TRBV20-1 to TRBJ1-6; 8 bases are shared with TRBD1. The CDR3 has 14 amino acids. Germline CDR1 DFQATT, CDR2 SNEGSKA (reference sequence). V lost 4 bases and J lost 9; bases outside the gene matches: 8.

J is TRBJ2-1 and V is TRBV7-8, with 12 bases lining up with TRBD2. There are 16 residues in the CDR3. Germline assignment: CDR1 SGHVS and CDR2 FQNEAQ. Germline trimming cut 5 bases from V and 5 bases from J; bases unmatched to any gene: 7. The CDR3 nucleotides read TGTGCCAGCAGCAGCGGACTAGCGGGGTTTCACAATGAGCAGTTCTTC. Residues: CASSSGLAGFHNEQFF.

This rearrangement joins TRBV20-1 to TRBJ1-1; D gene ambiguous. The CDR3 is 13 residues long. The germline V gene has CDR1 DFQATT and CDR2 SNEGSKA (reference sequence). Between the trimmed V and J ends, which lost 3 bases and 0 bases, there was a span of 8 bases. The CDR3: CSASWRVNTEAFF. In DNA form, the CDR3 reads TGCAGTGCTAGTTGGAGAGTGAACACTGAAGCTTTCTTT.

J is TRBJ2-3 and V is TRBV11-2, with D perhaps matching TRBD1 (5 bases). V lost 5 bases and J 6 bases, leaving 21 bases between the germline ends. This CDR3 has 16 amino acids. The germline V gene encodes CDR1 SGHAT and CDR2 FQNNGV. CDR3 nucleotide sequence: TGTGCCAGCAGCCGAAGGGGAAGCACAGGCCAGGATACGCAGTATTTT. It codes for CASSRRGSTGQDTQYF.

This clonotype was seen a handful of times. The gene calls are TRBV20-1 and TRBJ2-5, with a tentative D call TRBD2 (5 bases). V was clipped by 4 bases and J by 5 bases, with 11 bases between them. The CDR3 covers 12 residues. The germline gives CDR1 DFQATT, CDR2 SNEGSKA (reference sequence). DNA for the CDR3: TGCAGTGCTACCGAGACTAAGGAGACCCAGTACTTC. Its protein is CSATETKETQYF.

This chain joins TRBV11-2 and TRBJ2-1; perhaps TRBD1 as D (6 bases). There are 15 residues in the CDR3. V gave up 3 bases and J gave up 3 bases, with 12 bases separating them. CDR1 is SGHAT, CDR2 FQNNGV, per germline. CDR3 region: CASSFFRGDYNEQFF. The CDR3 DNA is TGTGCCAGCAGCTTTTTCAGGGGCGACTACAATGAGCAGTTCTTC.

This chain joins TRBV7-9 and TRBJ2-7; TRBD1 matches at 9 bases. CDR1 is SEHNR, CDR2 FQNEAQ, per germline (reference sequence). After removal of 5 bases from V and 3 bases from J, the junction contained 11 bases not matched to a gene. The CDR3 runs 16 residues. The CDR3 nucleotides are TGTGCCAGCAGCGCCTACGTTCCGGGACAGGGCTACGAGCAGTACTTC. Amino acids: CASSAYVPGQGYEQYF.

This clonotype was counted a single time. This may be a read error: a much more frequent sequence differs by one nucleotide. In DNA form, the CDR3 reads TGTGCGTCGGAGGGCCCCTACAATGAGCAGTTCTTC. Translation: CASEGPYNEQFF. The J gene is TRBJ2-1, the V gene TRBV7-2; a weak D match, TRBD2 (6 bases). This CDR3 is 12 amino acids long. Germline values: CDR1 SGHTA, CDR2 FQGNSA.

This clonotype was detected only a few times. The V and J genes are TRBV7-2 and TRBJ2-5, with 7 bases matching TRBD2. With 1 base clipped from V and 2 bases from J, the junction kept 10 bases outside the gene matches. Germline CDR1 is SGHTA and CDR2 is FQGNSA. This CDR3 region has 17 residues. The CDR3 sequence is CASSLEGRGLPQETQYF. The CDR3 DNA is TGTGCCAGCAGCTTAGAGGGGCGGGGGTTGCCTCAAGAGACCCAGTACTTC.

Many counts were recorded for this clonotype. The chain uses TRBV5-1 and TRBJ2-5, with no clear D. CDR1 is SGHRS, CDR2 YFSETQ, per germline. Trimming left V 3 bases short and J 0 bases short, with 3 bases between. The CDR3 length is 12 residues. CDR3 region: CASSSYQETQYF. The CDR3 DNA reads as TGCGCCAGCAGCTCCTACCAAGAGACCCAGTACTTC.

The V call is TRBV4-2, the J call TRBJ1-1; no definite D call. The CDR3 is made up of 19 amino acids. The germline V gene has CDR1 LGHNA and CDR2 YNFKEQ. V was cut by 4 bases and J by 3 bases, with 27 bases left in between. The CDR3 sequence: CASSRYDWGYGIRDTEAFF. The DNA for the CDR3 is TGTGCCAGCAGCCGCTACGATTGGGGATACGGAATAAGGGACACTGAAGCTTTCTTT.

The table lists this clonotype with a few counts. The gene calls are TRBV20-1 and TRBJ2-7; D not certain. This CDR3 region has 14 residues. Germline V gives CDR1 DFQATT, CDR2 SNEGSKA (reference sequence). V gave up 6 bases and J gave up 0 bases, with 15 bases separating them. The CDR3: CSANLRRNSYEQYF. The CDR3 DNA sequence: TGCAGTGCGAATCTCAGACGGAACTCCTACGAGCAGTACTTC.

The chain recombines TRBV15 with TRBJ1-4, with 9 bases identical to TRBD1. Per the germline V gene, CDR1 is LNHNV and CDR2 is YYDKDF (reference sequence). The CDR3 is made up of 15 amino acids. Unmatched junction bases numbered 7, after V lost 3 bases and J lost 8 bases. The CDR3 region is CATSRRTGESEKLFF. CDR3 nucleotide sequence: TGTGCCACCAGCAGGAGGACAGGGGAAAGCGAAAAACTGTTTTTT. Full variable domain (outside the CDR3, taken from reference TRBV15 and TRBJ1-4): DAMVIQNPRYQVTQFGKPVTLSCSQTLNHNVMYWYQQKSSQAPKLLFHYYDKDFNNEADTPDNFQSRRPNTSFCFLDIRSPGLGDTAMYLCATSRRTGESEKLFFGSGTQLSVL.

This clonotype was detected a few times. Relative to the germline gene, one junction end is altered; a read error may explain this. The chain has TRBV18 and TRBJ2-3, with D perhaps given as TRBD1 or TRBD2 (5 bases each). Germline V gene data show CDR1 as KGHSH and CDR2 as LQKENI. The CDR3 loop spans 15 amino acids. CDR3 sequence (DNA): TGTGCCAGCTCCCCACCGGGACGGCACACAGATACGCAGTATTTT. This sequence encodes CASSPPGRHTDTQYF. Supplemented by reference TRBV18 and TRBJ2-3, the full variable domain reads NAGVMQNPRHLVRRRGQEARLRCSPMKGHSHVYWYRQLPEEGLKFMVYLQKENIIDESGMPKERFSAEFPKEGPSILRIQQVVRGDSAAYFCASSPPGRHTDTQYFGPGTRLTVL.

This chain uses TRBV12-3 or TRBV12-4 with TRBJ1-2, with 12 bases that match TRBD1. The J segment lost 8 bases and the V segment lost 8 bases, leaving 9 bases of the junction unmatched. The CDR3 contains 14 residues. The CDR3 loop reads CASRPGQGALGYTF. In DNA form, the CDR3 reads TGTGCCAGCCGTCCGGGACAGGGGGCCCTCGGCTACACCTTC.

The genes are TRBV18 and TRBJ1-2; a weak D match, TRBD1 (6 bases). This CDR3 is 15 amino acids long. Trimming pared 4 bases from V and 8 bases from J, leaving 20 bases between. Germline lookup yields CDR1 KGHSH and CDR2 LQKENI. The CDR3 loop reads CASSHTRDTYQGYTF. The CDR3 DNA reads as TGTGCCAGCTCACATACCCGGGACACCTATCAAGGCTACACCTTC. Full variable domain (rest looked up from reference TRBV18 and TRBJ1-2): NAGVMQNPRHLVRRRGQEARLRCSPMKGHSHVYWYRQLPEEGLKFMVYLQKENIIDESGMPKERFSAEFPKEGPSILRIQQVVRGDSAAYFCASSHTRDTYQGYTFGSGTRLTVV.

The chain recombines TRBV12-3 or TRBV12-4 with TRBJ2-7, with D perhaps matching TRBD2 (5 bases). This CDR3 region has 14 residues. V gave up 3 bases and J gave up 2 bases, with 11 bases separating them. CDR3 amino acids: CASSFGSAAYEQYF. CDR3 nucleotides: TGTGCCAGCAGTTTCGGTAGCGCGGCCTACGAGCAGTACTTC.

A remark on this clonotype: A much larger clone differs by one base, so this may be a read error. The J gene is TRBJ2-5, the V gene TRBV29-1; D is uncertain. Trimming cost V 3 bases and J 4 bases, with 9 bases left between them. Germline assignment: CDR1 SQVTM and CDR2 ANQGSEA. The length of the CDR3 is 12 residues. CDR3 region: CSVELERETQYF. The CDR3 DNA sequence: TGCAGCGTTGAGTTGGAAAGAGAGACCCAGTACTTC.

The chain combines TRBV20-1 with TRBJ2-6; D not resolved. Germline CDR1 reads DFQATT; CDR2 reads SNEGSKA (reference sequence). Trimming pared 5 bases from V and 4 bases from J, leaving 12 bases between. The CDR3 extends over 14 amino acids. The CDR3 region is CSAYPSLGANVLTF. The CDR3 coding sequence is TGCAGTGCTTATCCATCGTTGGGGGCCAACGTCCTGACTTTC.